This T cell receptor beta chain was captured in a study of early T cells in non-severe SARS-CoV-2 infection (dated by TCRdb to the early 2020s). In the study overall: Because TCR sequencing was done on bulk RNA from unsorted whole blood, the alpha and beta chains could not be paired.

The study was a case-control design nested within a healthcare worker cohort in London, UK, with weekly nasopharyngeal swab PCR tests and blood sampling. Healthcare workers were enrolled in the week of the UK lockdown, from 23 to 31 March 2020, and were followed every week for up to roughly 16 weeks. Library prep was done by 5' RACE. TCRdb records NextSeq 500 as the sequencer. In the TCR library protocol, unique molecular identifiers were attached to individual cDNA molecules to correct for PCR bias and sequencing error. Both TCR alpha and beta chains were sequenced, and tight co-correlation was observed between alpha and beta sequence abundances in each sample. The paper's processing steps were these. Decombinator V4 was used to annotate TCR sequences for V gene, J gene and CDR3. TCRs were defined as expanded if a significant change between any two time points was detected under a Poisson model with p below 0.0001. TCR abundances were normalised to the total number of TCRs sequenced in each sample and reported as counts per million. TRAV1-2 paired with TRAJ12, TRAJ20 or TRAJ33 defined MAIT TCRs, while TRAV10 paired with TRAJ18 defined iNKT TCRs. A search of VDJdb, accessed on 1 November 2021, was run for TCRs annotated to CMV, EBV and SARS-CoV-2, with TCRs annotated for multiple antigens excluded. TCRdb trimmed the raw reads at Q25, called clones with MiXCR and kept productive beta chains. Each CDR3 protein appears once, grouped with its most common genes and DNA. For this entry, the V and J calls and clone size follow TCRdb and not the study's own pipeline. In this sample the table shows some 45,000 distinct CDR3 sequences, roughly 6.2% of which occur a single time. The ten largest make up around 8% of the sample.

Results the study describes overall, beyond this receptor: Matching against VDJdb was skewed toward anti-spike CD8 responses, likely underestimated virus-specific expansions, and missed private and CD4 specificities.

Regarding this clonotype: There is no known antigen for this receptor. Base-call qualities are not available, and no considerably larger clone is one nucleotide away.

V is shortened by 5 bases, J by 6 bases, and the region joining them spans 15 bases. CDR1 and CDR2 (LNHDA, SQIVND) derive from the germline V gene (reference sequence). The CDR3 covers 14 residues, taking in both the cysteine and the phenylalanine. Just CDR3 DNA is preserved here, 42 bases in frame from base 1. The V and J segments used are TRBV19 and TRBJ2-3; the D segment could be TRBD2, given 7 matching bases. The sequence was obtained from an adult who was a healthcare worker with PCR-confirmed SARS-CoV-2 infection or an uninfected control (not recorded which). The sample here was whole blood, taken at baseline. The DNA sequence reads TGTGCCAGTAGTGACCGGGGGGCAGCGGATACGCAGTATTTT. It translates as CASSDRGAADTQYF.